This TCR beta chain originates from a study of T-cell reconstitution after alpha-beta-depleted transplantation in children. The CDR3 has 13 residues. V dropped 3 bases and J dropped 6 bases, with 12 bases sitting between them. The germline CDR1 and CDR2 sequences are SGHKS and YYEKEE (reference sequence). A library of TCRbeta sequences, prepared with unique molecular identifiers, was generated. Via MiXCR, TCRdb re-called the PCR reads, giving one row per CDR3 protein. The data show 240,000 or so distinct CDR3 sequences, with about 11% seen just once and approximately 2.4% held by the top ten. This clonotype was counted many times.

This TCR was recovered from a human donor who donated a stem cell graft to a child with acute lymphoblastic leukemia. The chain combines TRBV5-5 with TRBJ1-1, with unresolved D. The material sequenced was PBMCs from the stem cell graft donor, taken from the stem cell graft. The CDR3 here is CASSSPARAEAFF. As DNA, the CDR3 is TGTGCCAGCAGCTCGCCCGCCCGGGCTGAAGCTTTCTTT.